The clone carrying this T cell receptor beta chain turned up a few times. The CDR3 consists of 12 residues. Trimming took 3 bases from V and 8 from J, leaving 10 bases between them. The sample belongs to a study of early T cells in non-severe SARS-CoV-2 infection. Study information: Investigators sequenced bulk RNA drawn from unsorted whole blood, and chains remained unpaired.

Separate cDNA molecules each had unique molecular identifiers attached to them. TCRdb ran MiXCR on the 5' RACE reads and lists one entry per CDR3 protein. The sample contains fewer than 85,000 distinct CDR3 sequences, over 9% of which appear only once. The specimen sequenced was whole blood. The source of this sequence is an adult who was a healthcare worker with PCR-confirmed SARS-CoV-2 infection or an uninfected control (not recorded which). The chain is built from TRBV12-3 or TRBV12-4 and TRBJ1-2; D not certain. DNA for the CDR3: TGTGCCAGCAGTTTGGGCAGGAGAGGCTACACCTTC. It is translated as CASSLGRRGYTF.